The source of this TCR beta chain is a study of cytomegalovirus exposure and HLA in healthy donors. Notes on the study in general: Altogether, 164 TCR beta chains were recorded as cytomegalovirus-associated. Most TCR sequences were rare, but some public TCRs occurred in many donors.

CDR1 MDHEN and CDR2 SYDVKM come from the germline V gene. V lost 8 bases, J lost 2 bases, and 13 bases lay in between. The CDR3 runs to 13 residues. The table came from immunoSEQ multiplex PCR; TCRdb's copy has only in-frame clones and leaves some out. The data show tens of thousands of clones, roughly 94% seen once. A single count supports this clone. Its target is unknown. The clonotype was recovered from a young man in good health and CMV-seronegative. The sequenced sample consisted of PBMCs. V is TRBV28 and J is TRBJ2-7; perhaps TRBD2 as D (6 bases). CDR3 nucleotide sequence: TGTGCCAGCTTGGGCGGGGCGACCTACGAGCAGTACTTC. It yields the protein CASLGGATYEQYF.